The text below deals with one T cell receptor beta chain. Its antigen is not identified. Pooling of second doses given at about 4 or about 12 weeks was done. The source of the sample is a study of T cell responses to AZD1222 COVID-19 vaccine. Overall study findings and caveats: Spike-specific TCR breadth and depth went up after people got two AZD1222 doses.

This table comes from immunoSEQ multiplex PCR, and its TCRdb copy is limited to in-frame clones, with some not included. The data contain about 180,000 clones, roughly 94% of them singletons. There are 15 residues in the CDR3. Germline V gene data show CDR1 as SGDLS and CDR2 as YYNGEE. V shed 2 bases, J shed 5 bases, and the junction held 10 bases outside the gene matches. The sequencing here drew on peripheral blood, taken 28 days after the second AZD1222 dose. The chain links TRBV9 to TRBJ2-7; 7 bases are shared with TRBD1. The receptor was isolated from an adult who received the AZD1222 COVID-19 vaccine. The CDR3 DNA reads as TGTGCCAGCAGCGTCGAAACCAGGGGGATCGACGAGCAGTACTTC. Residues: CASSVETRGIDEQYF. The full variable domain, its missing parts supplied by reference TRBV9 and TRBJ2-7, is DSGVTQTPKHLITATGQRVTLRCSPRSGDLSVYWYQQSLDQGLQFLIQYYNGEERAKGNILERFSAQQFPDLHSELNLSSLELGDSALYFCASSVETRGIDEQYFGPGTRLTVT.